The entry that follows covers one TCR beta chain sequence. Its antigen is as yet unknown. The data belong to a study of T-cell memory formation after mild COVID-19. Study conclusions and caveats: Confirmation was lacking for SARS-CoV-2 specificity of second-wave clones that peaked on day 37. Shrinking CD4+ clones resided mostly in CM and EM, and CD8+ ones in EMRA. Clones contracting day 15 to 85 were balanced CD4/CD8; later expanders leaned CD4+.

CDR1 is KGHSH, CDR2 LQKENI, per germline. This CDR3 region has 17 residues. Trimming left V 6 bases short and J 0 bases short, with 18 bases between. TCRdb called the 5' RACE reads again in MiXCR, with one record for every CDR3 protein. The table shows a few hundred thousand distinct CDR3 sequences, with 15% to 20% occurring only once. The rearrangement links TRBV18 to TRBJ2-4; D is uncertain. Source material: PBMCs or a T cell subset sorted from them (not recorded which). This TCR was recovered from a man younger than 30 who had mild COVID-19 (a few samples of this study predate the infection). Cell type and time point are not known. The CDR3 coding sequence is TGTGCCAGCTCCCATGAGACGGGTCCTTCAGCCAAAAACATTCAGTACTTC. It codes for CASSHETGPSAKNIQYF.